Sequencing of this T cell receptor (beta chain) was carried out in a study of T cells in Graves' hyperthyroidism and ophthalmopathy. General study findings and limits: Ophthalmopathy, which appeared later, was predicted by the model a median approximately six months before onset. Most expanded thyroid clonotypes above 0.001 also appeared in blood.

This CDR3 has 14 amino acids. The V gene lost 10 bases and the J gene lost 4 bases, with 16 bases spanning the gap. Germline CDR1 SEHNR, CDR2 FQNEAQ (reference sequence). Patients aged 18 to 65 had newly diagnosed hyperthyroidism of under 2 months' duration. Uncontrolled infection, other autoimmune disease, pregnancy and lactation each barred patients from inclusion. Regions amplified from RNA transcripts were the TCR beta CDR3 regions. The TCR CDR3 was amplified in a first-round RT-PCR using the HTBI primer set. Using its own MiXCR run on the multiplex PCR reads, TCRdb lists one record per CDR3 protein. Found here are 300,000 to 350,000 distinct CDR3 sequences, roughly 17% of them singletons; the top ten hold 33%. Note on this clonotype: No antigen is known for it.

The sequence was collected from a man younger than 40 with Graves' hyperthyroidism. The sequencing input was blood. The chain employs TRBV7-9 and TRBJ2-2; a possible D gene is TRBD2 (5 bases). The CDR3 DNA is TGTGCCAACGGGGATGCAGCAACCACCGGGGAGCTGTTTTTT. Residues: CANGDAATTGELFF.